These 13 T cell receptor beta chains originate from one sample sequenced in a study of vaccination and CD4 T cells after COVID-19. Antigens for these TCRs are unknown. Stated treatment: roughly ten-day PBMC culture with coronavirus spike peptide pools or control peptides (ViraFEST assay). The assay that was used to sequence DNA from cultured CD4+ T cells was the Oncomine TCR Beta short-read assay. TCRdb redid the calling of the PCR reads with MiXCR, one entry per CDR3 protein. The sample records over 15,000 distinct CDR3 sequences, over 55% being singletons. Sequencing was performed on CD4+ T cells from blood, cultured in vitro, taken after SARS-CoV-2 vaccination. The receptor source for this set is a human donor who had recovered from COVID-19.

This sequence joins TRBV20-1 and TRBJ1-5; unclear D gene. Trimming shortened V by 1 base and J by 0 bases, and 10 bases separated the two germline ends. The CDR3 totals 15 residues. Germline V CDR1 and CDR2: DFQATT, SNEGSKA (reference sequence). CDR3 loop: CSARAESYSNQPQHF. The CDR3 bases are TGCAGTGCTAGAGCAGAGTCCTATAGCAATCAGCCCCAGCATTTT.

The chain employs TRBV6-1 and TRBJ1-6; no definite D call. Germline V lookup: CDR1 MNHNS, CDR2 SASEGT. CDR3 length equals 11 residues. V was clipped by 9 bases and J by 10 bases, with 10 bases between them. CDR3 bases: TGTGCCAGAGGCCCCGGGTCACCCCTCCACTTT. Translation gives CARGPGSPLHF.

This chain joins TRBV27 and TRBJ1-1; weak D call: TRBD1 (5 bases). Per germline, CDR1 MNHEY and CDR2 SMNVEV (reference sequence). CDR3 length equals 14 residues. V was cut by 7 bases and J by 1 base, with 13 bases left in between. The CDR3: CASTRDARNTEAFF. In nucleotides, the CDR3 is TGTGCCAGCACCCGGGACGCAAGGAACACTGAAGCTTTCTTT.

V and J are TRBV12-3 or TRBV12-4 and TRBJ1-6; D unresolved. Trimming stripped 6 bases from V and 7 bases from J, with 10 bases between. The CDR3 contains 13 residues. The CDR3 spells CASSLGFNSPLHF. Written as DNA, the CDR3 is TGTGCCAGCAGCTTGGGGTTCAATTCACCCCTCCACTTT.

This clonotype was detected only once. J is TRBJ2-6 and V is TRBV24-1, with D maybe TRBD1 (6 bases). CDR3 length: 15 amino acids. The V end was cut by 5 bases, the J end by 2 bases, with 9 bases between. Germline V gives CDR1 KGHDR, CDR2 SFDVKD. CDR3 amino acids: CATSVSGAGANVLTF. The DNA of the CDR3 is TGTGCCACCAGTGTCTCAGGGGCTGGGGCCAACGTCCTGACTTTC.

The chain employs TRBV20-1 and TRBJ1-1; a weak D match, TRBD1 (6 bases). Germline V CDR1 and CDR2: DFQATT, SNEGSKA (reference sequence). The CDR3 consists of 15 residues. Trimming left V 4 bases short and J 0 bases short, with 15 bases between. Written as DNA, the CDR3 is TGCAGTGCTAACACAGGGAAGTCCATGAACACTGAAGCTTTCTTT. Its protein product is CSANTGKSMNTEAFF.

This clonotype was seen more than once but under ten times. This chain uses TRBV6-1 with TRBJ2-6, with a possible D match to TRBD2 (6 bases). Trimming left V 3 bases short and J 1 base short, with 7 bases between. Germline assignment: CDR1 MNHNS and CDR2 SASEGT. The CDR3 covers 15 residues. CDR3 sequence: CASSEEGSGANVLTF. CDR3 bases: TGTGCCAGCAGTGAGGAGGGTTCTGGGGCCAACGTCCTGACTTTC.

The V and J genes are TRBV6-1 and TRBJ1-1, with no clear D. The germline CDR1 and CDR2 sequences are MNHNS and SASEGT. V was shortened by 2 bases and J by 5 bases, with 18 bases between the two germline ends. The CDR3 covers 16 residues. CDR3 sequence: CASSETFRGSGTEAFF. Written as DNA, the CDR3 is TGTGCCAGCAGTGAAACGTTCAGAGGGAGCGGGACTGAAGCTTTCTTT.

This chain joins TRBV27 and TRBJ1-6, with 8 positions matching TRBD1. This CDR3 is 15 amino acids long. The germline V gene has CDR1 MNHEY and CDR2 SMNVEV (reference sequence). V lost 6 bases, J lost 10 bases, and 11 bases stayed unmatched. In DNA, the CDR3 is TGTGCCAGCAGGCCCCTAGGGACAGGTCACTCACCCCTCCACTTT. Encoded protein: CASRPLGTGHSPLHF.

V gene TRBV7-9 combines with J gene TRBJ2-3; D ambiguous. From germline, CDR1 is SEHNR and CDR2 FQNEAQ (reference sequence). The CDR3 extends over 14 amino acids. Trimming left V 4 bases short and J 2 bases short, with 10 bases between. The CDR3 spells CASSSRIITDTQYF. The CDR3 region has the DNA TGTGCCAGCAGCTCTCGCATCATCACAGATACGCAGTATTTT. The variable domain in full, with the rest retrieved from reference TRBV7-9 and TRBJ2-3, is DTGVSQNPRHKITKRGQNVTFRCDPISEHNRLYWYRQTLGQGPEFLTYFQNEAQLEKSRLLSDRFSAERPKGSFSTLEIQRTEQGDSAMYLCASSSRIITDTQYFGPGTRLTVL.

V gene TRBV2 combines with J gene TRBJ1-5; the match to TRBD1 covers 9 bases. The CDR3 is made up of 15 amino acids. Germline V gene data show CDR1 as SNHLY and CDR2 as FYNNEI. V shed 7 bases and J 3 bases; nucleotides not matched to a gene: 7. The DNA of the CDR3 is TGTGCCAGCACTTCCGACAGGGGGGTCAATCAGCCCCAGCATTTT. Translating it yields CASTSDRGVNQPQHF.

The V gene is TRBV5-1, the J gene TRBJ2-1; TRBD1 might be the D (6 bases). Trimming shortened V by 1 base and J by 6 bases, and 14 bases separated the two germline ends. CDR3 length equals 15 residues. Germline V lookup: CDR1 SGHRS, CDR2 YFSETQ. The CDR3 is CASSLLQGKGNEQFF. Written as DNA, the CDR3 is TGCGCCAGCAGCTTGTTACAGGGAAAGGGCAATGAGCAGTTCTTC.

This clonotype was seen a few times. The chain carries TRBV27 and TRBJ1-5, with 7 bases aligning to TRBD1. The CDR3 sequence is 20 residues long. Trimming cost V 6 bases and J 1 base; bases outside gene matches: 21. Germline CDR1 reads MNHEY; CDR2 reads SMNVEV (reference sequence). CDR3 protein: CASSLKTGTVYPESNQPQHF. DNA of the CDR3: TGTGCCAGCAGCTTGAAGACCGGGACAGTCTATCCGGAAAGCAATCAGCCCCAGCATTTT.